This passage covers 32 T cell receptor beta chains from one sample sequenced in a study. TCRdb used MiXCR to reprocess the RT-PCR reads, holding one entry per CDR3 protein. There are almost 700,000 distinct CDR3 sequences in the sample; 14% occur only once, and about 3.9% lies in the top ten. Sequencing used memory CD4+ T cells from blood. These receptors were taken from a female donor in good health, serving as a healthy control.

The table lists this clonotype with a few counts. The chain links TRBV7-9 to TRBJ2-1; 8 bases fit TRBD2. V lost 5 bases to trimming and J lost 6 bases; unmatched junction nucleotides: 6. This CDR3 is built from 14 residues. Germline V gene sequence: CDR1 SEHNR, CDR2 FQNEAQ (reference sequence). CDR3 bases: TGTGCCAGCAGCGCGAGCGGGAGCAGCAATGAGCAGTTCTTC. Its protein product is CASSASGSSNEQFF.

This clonotype appeared a single time. Possible read error: a much larger clone is one base away. The J gene is TRBJ1-5, the V gene TRBV5-1, with a possible D match to TRBD1 (5 bases). From germline, CDR1 is SGHRS and CDR2 YFSETQ. The CDR3 is made up of 14 amino acids. CDR3 sequence reads: CSSSLLGGNQPQHF. CDR3 coding DNA: TGCTCCAGCAGCTTGTTAGGGGGCAATCAGCCCCAGCATTTT.

The chain joins TRBV20-1 to TRBJ2-7, with D tentatively TRBD1 (5 bases). The germline V gene encodes CDR1 DFQATT and CDR2 SNEGSKA (reference sequence). V shed 0 bases and J shed 5 bases, with 11 bases lying between them. The CDR3 consists of 13 residues. The CDR3 region has the DNA TGCAGTGCTAGAGATTGGCAGGGAAACGAGCAGTACTTC. It translates to CSARDWQGNEQYF.

This clonotype was seen repeatedly, ten times or more. This sequence joins TRBV3-1 and TRBJ2-7, with 7 positions matching TRBD1. CDR3 length: 13 residues. From germline, CDR1 is LGHDT and CDR2 YNNKEL (reference sequence). J gave up 5 bases and V 8 bases, and 9 bases lay outside the gene matches. The CDR3 DNA reads TGTGCCAGCGGACGACAGGGAACCCACGAGCAGTACTTC. Encoded protein: CASGRQGTHEQYF.

Many counts were recorded for this clonotype. The chain is built from TRBV3-1 and TRBJ2-1; D not resolved. There are 16 residues in the CDR3. Trimming took 0 bases from V and 10 from J, leaving 19 bases between them. CDR1 is LGHDT and CDR2 is YNNKEL in the germline V gene (reference sequence). The CDR3 loop is CASSQEHPQIESEQFF. In nucleotides, the CDR3 is TGTGCCAGCAGCCAAGAACACCCCCAGATCGAGTCGGAGCAGTTCTTC.

This clonotype was observed a few times. A read error may account for a junction end that differs from germline. V and J are TRBV28 and TRBJ2-3, with 8 bases matching TRBD2. Germline CDR1 reads MDHEN; CDR2 reads SYDVKM. The CDR3 has 15 residues. The CDR3 spells CASSDERGYTYTQYF. In DNA form, the CDR3 reads TGTGCCAGCAGTGATGAGCGGGGGTACACATATACGCAGTATTTT.

V and J are TRBV3-1 and TRBJ1-2; tentative D call: TRBD1 (5 bases). V was shortened by 4 bases and J by 0 bases, with 12 bases between the two germline ends. The V gene's germline CDR1 is LGHDT and CDR2 YNNKEL (reference sequence). The CDR3 spans 15 residues. CDR3 nucleotide sequence: TGTGCCAGCAGCCCCGAGGCAGGGACTAACTATGGCTACACCTTC. It specifies CASSPEAGTNYGYTF.

This clonotype was recorded a few times. The rearrangement joins TRBV5-5 to TRBJ1-3; D might be TRBD1 (6 bases). The germline CDR1 and CDR2 sequences are SGHKS and YYEKEE (reference sequence). The V and J ends lost 2 bases and 4 bases respectively, with 7 bases between them. This CDR3 has 13 residues. CDR3 sequence (DNA): TGTGCCAGCAGCTTCGGACAGGGAAACACCATATATTTT. Its protein product is CASSFGQGNTIYF.

Many counts were recorded for this clonotype. The V and J genes are TRBV28 and TRBJ2-1; D is perhaps TRBD2 (5 bases). The CDR3 consists of 12 residues. Germline CDR1 MDHEN, CDR2 SYDVKM. V was trimmed by 7 bases and J by 4 bases, leaving 8 bases between them. CDR3 in amino acids: CASTGLYNEQFF. CDR3 nucleotides: TGTGCCAGCACCGGACTGTACAATGAGCAGTTCTTC.

The chain is built from TRBV20-1 and TRBJ2-5; 8 bases agree with TRBD2. In germline, CDR1 is DFQATT, CDR2 SNEGSKA (reference sequence). CDR3 length: 15 amino acids. The ends lost 0 bases at V and 1 base at J; junction bases unmatched: 4. The CDR3 region is CSARDPGRAQETQYF. The CDR3 DNA follows: TGCAGTGCTAGAGATCCCGGGAGGGCCCAAGAGACCCAGTACTTC.

This clonotype was observed many times. The gene calls are TRBV29-1 and TRBJ2-6, with D possibly TRBD1 on 5 matching bases. With 3 bases removed from V and 2 bases from J, the gap between germline ends came to 11 bases. Germline CDR1 reads SQVTM; CDR2 reads ANQGSEA. The CDR3 runs 15 residues. For the CDR3, the DNA is TGCAGCGTTGAGACAGCTACCCCTGGGGCCAACGTCCTGACTTTC. This gives the protein CSVETATPGANVLTF.

This rearrangement joins TRBV5-1 to TRBJ1-1, with D possibly being TRBD1 (5 bases). From germline, CDR1 is SGHRS and CDR2 YFSETQ. CDR3 length equals 15 residues. V was trimmed by 6 bases and J by 0 bases, leaving 15 bases between them. The CDR3: CASNAERGVNTEAFF. For the CDR3, the DNA is TGCGCCAGCAATGCTGAAAGGGGAGTGAACACTGAAGCTTTCTTT.

This rearrangement joins TRBV7-2 to TRBJ2-6, with a tentative D call TRBD1 (6 bases). Deletions cut 0 bases from V and 4 bases from J, with 19 bases between. CDR1 is SGHTA and CDR2 is FQGNSA in the germline V gene. The CDR3 sequence is 19 residues long. CDR3 coding DNA: TGTGCCAGCAGCTTAGCGCGGGCAGGGGTGGCTTCCGGGGCCAACGTCCTGACTTTC. Translation gives CASSLARAGVASGANVLTF.

The V gene is TRBV5-6, the J gene TRBJ2-1; D ambiguous. The CDR3 has 15 amino acids. Trimming cost V 0 bases and J 6 bases, with 13 bases left between them. CDR1 SGHDT and CDR2 YYEEEE come from the germline V gene. The CDR3 nucleotides are TGTGCCAGCAGCTTGGGTCTTTCTAAAGGCAATGAGCAGTTCTTC. Translated, it gives CASSLGLSKGNEQFF.

The sample holds many counts of this clonotype. The chain links TRBV5-1 to TRBJ1-4; 10 positions agree with TRBD1. Germline loops: CDR1 SGHRS, CDR2 YFSETQ. This CDR3 contains 14 residues. After removal of 4 bases from V and 5 bases from J, the junction contained 2 bases not matched to a gene. CDR3 loop: CASSTGQGNEKLFF. CDR3 nucleotides: TGCGCCAGCAGCACGGGACAGGGGAATGAAAAACTGTTTTTT. Filled out from reference TRBV5-1 and TRBJ1-4, the complete variable domain reads KAGVTQTPRYLIKTRGQQVTLSCSPISGHRSVSWYQQTPGQGLQFLFEYFSETQRNKGNFPGRFSGRQFSNSRSEMNVSTLELGDSALYLCASSTGQGNEKLFFGSGTQLSVL.

The chain carries TRBV27 and TRBJ1-1, with D tentatively TRBD1 (5 bases). V lost 2 bases to trimming and J lost 4 bases, with 17 bases between them. CDR3 size: 16 residues. Germline V gene lookup returns CDR1 MNHEY and CDR2 SMNVEV (reference sequence). The CDR3 sequence: CASSLGTYVDGTEAFF. The CDR3, as DNA: TGTGCCAGCAGTTTAGGGACCTATGTGGATGGCACTGAAGCTTTCTTT.

Concerning this clonotype: A much larger clone lies one base from this, so it may be a read error. The chain uses TRBV29-1 and TRBJ2-5, with TRBD1 as a possible D gene (6 bases). This CDR3 has 12 amino acids. V was clipped by 8 bases and J by 1 base, with 11 bases between them. Germline V gene sequence: CDR1 SQVTM, CDR2 ANQGSEA. The DNA of the CDR3 is TGCAGCATTACCAGGGGCCAAGAGACCCAGTACTTC. Residues: CSITRGQETQYF.

This clonotype has just a few counts. A read error may be the cause here, since a much bigger clone is one base away. The DNA for the CDR3 is TGTGCCAGCAGCCAAAGGACAGGGGAAAACATTCAGTACTTC. Translated, it gives CASSQRTGENIQYF. This chain joins TRBV11-2 and TRBJ2-4; 9 bases match TRBD1. CDR1 SGHAT and CDR2 FQNNGV come from the germline V gene. The V gene end was trimmed by 5 bases and the J gene end by 5 bases; junction bases not matched to a gene: 4. The CDR3 is made up of 14 amino acids.

The CDR3 DNA follows: TGTGCCAGCAGCCCCCCCGGGGGCCCTTTGAATGAGCAGTTCTTC. Protein sequence: CASSPPGGPLNEQFF. This chain links TRBV7-3 with TRBJ2-1; D is possibly TRBD1 or TRBD2 (6 bases each). Germline V gene lookup returns CDR1 SGHTA and CDR2 FQGTGA. There are 15 residues in the CDR3. The V end lost 5 bases, the J end lost 7 bases, and 18 bases lay between the germline ends.

This clonotype was seen a handful of times. The V and J genes are TRBV15 and TRBJ2-5; perhaps D is TRBD1 or TRBD2 (6 bases each). CDR3 size: 16 residues. V shed 0 bases and J shed 7 bases, with 18 bases lying between them. From germline, CDR1 is LNHNV and CDR2 YYDKDF (reference sequence). The CDR3 DNA sequence: TGTGCCACCAGCAGAGATTCTGGGGGCGGGGTCCGGACCCAGTACTTC. Encoded protein: CATSRDSGGGVRTQYF.

This clonotype was counted ten times or more. This rearrangement joins TRBV27 to TRBJ2-7; D unresolved. CDR3 length equals 12 residues. Looked up from germline, CDR1 is MNHEY and CDR2 is SMNVEV (reference sequence). Trimming stripped 6 bases from V and 6 bases from J, with 12 bases between. CDR3 sequence: CASRPAPSEQYF. The CDR3 DNA follows: TGTGCCAGCAGGCCCGCCCCTTCCGAGCAGTACTTC.

A few counts support this clonotype. The CDR3 region is CASSFGQNNQPQHF. The CDR3 DNA follows: TGTGCCAGCAGCTTTGGACAGAACAATCAGCCCCAGCATTTT. The chain recombines TRBV7-2 with TRBJ1-5; TRBD1 is a possible D gene (6 bases). CDR1 is SGHTA, CDR2 FQGNSA, per germline. V was shortened by 3 bases and J by 3 bases, with 9 bases between the two germline ends. The CDR3 has 14 residues.

This clonotype came up a few times. V and J are TRBV5-1 and TRBJ2-1; 13 nucleotides line up with TRBD2. Germline V gene sequence: CDR1 SGHRS, CDR2 YFSETQ. The CDR3 totals 16 residues. The ends lost 1 base at V and 15 bases at J; junction bases unmatched: 13. For the CDR3, the DNA is TGCGCCAGCAGCTTGTCTGTTGCCGGGACTAGCGGGACGAGGTTCTTC. Encoded protein: CASSLSVAGTSGTRFF.

This chain uses TRBV20-1 with TRBJ1-2; a weak D match, TRBD1 (6 bases). Germline CDR1 DFQATT, CDR2 SNEGSKA (reference sequence). Trimming took off 3 bases at V and 5 bases at J, with 22 bases between the two ends. The CDR3 is 16 amino acids. CDR3 sequence: CSASHPQGRGVYGYTF. The CDR3 region has the DNA TGCAGTGCTAGTCACCCCCAGGGTAGGGGGGTATATGGCTACACCTTC.

This chain connects TRBV12-3 or TRBV12-4 to TRBJ1-5; D not certain. The V end was cut by 2 bases, the J end by 5 bases, with 13 bases between. The CDR3 sequence is 15 residues long. The DNA for the CDR3 is TGTGCCAGCAGTTTACGCAGCAACCCACATCAGCCCCAGCATTTT. Its translation: CASSLRSNPHQPQHF.

This clonotype was detected many times. The chain employs TRBV7-9 and TRBJ1-2; 8 positions agree with TRBD1. CDR3 length: 12 residues. Germline V CDR1 and CDR2: SEHNR, FQNEAQ (reference sequence). V trimming: 5 bases; J trimming: 10 bases; junction bases outside the gene matches: 6. CDR3 coding DNA: TGTGCCAGCAGCCCAAACAGGGGGGACTACACCTTC. Translated: CASSPNRGDYTF.

This rearrangement joins TRBV7-3 to TRBJ2-6; D is perhaps TRBD2 (6 bases). With 4 bases removed from V and 2 bases from J, the gap between germline ends came to 12 bases. The CDR3 has 16 residues. Germline V gene lookup returns CDR1 SGHTA and CDR2 FQGTGA. CDR3 in DNA: TGTGCCAGCAGCTCCCACCCGGGGGCTGGGGCCAACGTCCTGACTTTC. Amino acids: CASSSHPGAGANVLTF.

The chain carries TRBV6-1 and TRBJ1-2, with D unclear. Looked up from germline, CDR1 is MNHNS and CDR2 is SASEGT. This CDR3 contains 11 residues. V was pared by 5 bases and J by 3 bases, with 4 bases between. The CDR3: CASSTHYGYTF. The CDR3 DNA reads TGTGCCAGCAGTACGCACTATGGCTACACCTTC.

This clonotype has more than one count but fewer than ten. The chain uses TRBV18 and TRBJ1-1, with 7 nucleotides matching TRBD1. Germline V gene lookup returns CDR1 KGHSH and CDR2 LQKENI. This CDR3 has 15 amino acids. Germline trimming cut 1 base from V and 1 base from J; bases unmatched to any gene: 3. The CDR3 DNA reads TGTGCCAGCTCACCACAGGGGGCTGGGAACACTGAAGCTTTCTTT. Protein: CASSPQGAGNTEAFF.

The chain links TRBV27 to TRBJ2-1; TRBD2 matches at 8 bases. Per the germline V gene, CDR1 is MNHEY and CDR2 is SMNVEV (reference sequence). This CDR3 is 15 amino acids long. The J segment lost 7 bases and the V segment lost 6 bases, leaving 11 bases of the junction unmatched. CDR3 sequence (DNA): TGTGCCAGCAGCCGAGCGGGAGCGGCGGGAAATGAGCAGTTCTTC. Encoded protein: CASSRAGAAGNEQFF.

A few counts support this clonotype. V and J are TRBV6-5 and TRBJ2-7; TRBD1 might be the D (6 bases). Between the trimmed V and J ends, which lost 4 bases and 2 bases, there was a span of 15 bases. This CDR3 contains 15 residues. The germline V gene encodes CDR1 MNHEY and CDR2 SVGAGI. The DNA of the CDR3 is TGTGCCAGCAGTTTCCTACAGGGAGCCCCCTACGAGCAGTACTTC. It yields the protein CASSFLQGAPYEQYF.

This chain joins TRBV20-1 and TRBJ1-2; D may be TRBD1 (6 bases). Germline CDR1 DFQATT, CDR2 SNEGSKA (reference sequence). Trimming shortened V by 6 bases and J by 6 bases, and 20 bases separated the two germline ends. The CDR3 totals 14 residues. CDR3 in amino acids: CSAPPGAGDNGYTF. Written as DNA, the CDR3 is TGCAGTGCGCCTCCGGGCGCAGGGGATAATGGCTACACCTTC.